This T cell receptor (beta chain) originates from a study of human T cells and chemical hapten exposure. Study in general: On the upper back, patch tests were applied with 0.01% DPC and read at 6 days. Largely, small differences in pooled library volume made per-sample TCR yields vary. The cohort included alopecia areata under or over 50% scalp, totalis and universalis.

The CDR3 has 15 amino acids. Per the germline V gene, CDR1 is SGHRS and CDR2 is YFSETQ. The germline V and J ends were trimmed by 4 bases and 1 base, with 14 bases remaining between them. This clonotype has a count of ten or more. TCRdb reanalysed the RACE reads using MiXCR and keeps one entry per CDR3 protein. The sample lists 350,000 to 400,000 distinct CDR3 sequences; 5% to 6.5% were seen once. Time point specified: pre-sensitization, week 0. Regarding treatment: therapeutic diphenylcyclopropenone sensitization with weekly scalp DPC. The source is a woman aged 50 to 60 with alopecia areata. Some clones in this sample may be carry-over from other donors' samples. The rearrangement uses TRBV5-1 and TRBJ1-1; no definite D call. Sequencing was performed on whole blood, taken in connection with sensitization to the hapten diphenylcyclopropenone (DPC). The CDR3 DNA sequence: TGCGCCAGCAGCCCCTTGAAAGGATCGAACACTGAAGCTTTCTTT. Translated, it gives CASSPLKGSNTEAFF.